This paragraph reports one T cell receptor (beta chain). Germline lookup yields CDR1 SGHRS and CDR2 YFSETQ. There are 17 residues in the CDR3. V was cut by 4 bases and J by 5 bases, with 21 bases left in between. Time point noted: newly diagnosed, previously untreated cHL patient sample. CD4+ T cells were purified from thawed PBMCs by negative selection. Profiled with immunoSEQ multiplex PCR; TCRdb holds only in-frame clones, not every one. The sample has around 30,000 clones; approximately 90% are singletons. This specimen comes from a study of PD-1 blockade in classical Hodgkin lymphoma. The TCR comes from a human donor with classical Hodgkin lymphoma. What was sequenced was CD4+ T cells from blood. V usage is TRBV5-1 and J usage is TRBJ2-2; D is perhaps TRBD1 or TRBD2 (7 bases each). CDR3 in DNA: TGCGCCAGCAGCACCGGCCTCGGGCAGGGGGGGACCGGGGAGCTGTTTTTT. Translating it yields CASSTGLGQGGTGELFF. The full variable domain, in which reference TRBV5-1 and TRBJ2-2 provide the parts outside the CDR3, is KAGVTQTPRYLIKTRGQQVTLSCSPISGHRSVSWYQQTPGQGLQFLFEYFSETQRNKGNFPGRFSGRQFSNSRSEMNVSTLELGDSALYLCASSTGLGQGGTGELFFGEGSRLTVL.